Included here is one TCR beta chain sequence, with context. Unmatched junction bases numbered 5, after V lost 3 bases and J lost 1 base. The length of the CDR3 is 15 residues. Looked up from germline, CDR1 is KGHSH and CDR2 is LQKENI. Survey-level immunoSEQ sequencing profiled the TCR beta repertoire. Clones were sequenced by immunoSEQ multiplex PCR, and TCRdb holds only the in-frame ones, with some missing. The repertoire holds approximately 50,000 clones, with approximately 95% as singletons. This clonotype originated in a man between 40 and 49 years old with rheumatoid arthritis. The sequencing input was PBMCs. The chain recombines TRBV18 with TRBJ1-1, with 7 nucleotides matching TRBD1. Here the CDR3 DNA reads TGTGCCAGCTCACCCCGACAGGGAGCGAACACTGAAGCTTTCTTT. Protein product: CASSPRQGANTEAFF.